This TCR beta chain was found in a study of type 1 regulatory T cells. TCRdb used MiXCR to reprocess the reads, holding one entry per CDR3 protein. The table shows some 15,000 distinct CDR3 sequences, with roughly 15% occurring only once. This clonotype appeared many times. The antigen is not known. The CDR3 is made up of 15 amino acids. V shed 3 bases, J shed 5 bases, and the junction held 7 bases outside the gene matches. Per germline, CDR1 SGHRS and CDR2 YFSETQ. The receptor comes from a human donor in good health. Material: cultured T cells, either the whole culture or a sorted T cell fraction (not recorded which). The chain employs TRBV5-1 and TRBJ2-1, with TRBD2 identical over 8 bases. The CDR3 region is CASSSAGGHHNEQFF. The CDR3 region has the DNA TGCGCCAGCAGCTCCGCGGGAGGCCATCACAATGAGCAGTTCTTC.